The present entry profiles one TCR beta chain with its context. Its specific antigen is unknown. No much larger clone exists at a distance of one base, and base qualities are not known. The data belong to a study of vaccination effects on CD4 cells after COVID-19 (dated by TCRdb to the early 2020s). Study-level background: Participants received two doses of either the BNT162b2 or the mRNA-1273 mRNA SARS-CoV-2 vaccine. SARS-CoV-2 spike-specific CD4+ TCR repertoires from before and after mRNA vaccination were compared in COVID-19 convalescent patients and in infection-naive vaccine recipients. The full study included 9 to 10 COVID-19 convalescent patients and a few SARS-CoV-2-naive healthy vaccine recipients. Cultures from other donors in the study were sequenced with the Oncomine TCR Beta short-read assay on an Illumina iSeq 100. Paper-wide results and their limitations: In healthy vaccine recipients, vaccine-induced clones were almost all SARS-CoV-2 mono-reactive, with only 1 of 255 being cross-reactive with common cold coronaviruses. At late post-vaccination timepoints, both infection-induced and vaccine-induced clones showed marked clonal contraction, consistent with waning T cell responses. The study was limited by a small number of convalescent patients, and early post-infection timepoints were lacking.

The CDR3 runs 15 amino acids, cysteine and phenylalanine included. Only CDR3 DNA is held: 45 bases, read in frame from base 1. Trimming removed 0 bases from V and 3 bases from J; the gene matches leave 1 base unexplained. Taken from the germline V gene, the CDR1 and CDR2 loops are SGHRS and YFSETQ. Receptor amplification or capture employed the immunoSEQ multiplex PCR assay. DNA from the cultured and isolated CD4+ T cells underwent TCR beta CDR3 sequencing. The authors processed their data as follows. Non-productive TCR sequences were removed and reads were trimmed to the CDR3 region, keeping CDR3s of at least 7 amino acids. The MANAFEST web app was used to pick out antigen-specific clonotypes by comparing their expansion in peptide wells with that in reference cultures. Positive clones required FDR<0.05 expansion versus reference and all other wells, odds ratio above 5, and frequency above 0.1% in two replicate wells. A clonotype was defined as cross-reactive if the clonotype was significantly expanded both in SARS-CoV-2 spike wells and in at least one common cold coronavirus spike condition. Levenshtein distance calculated with the stringdist R package was used to assess CDR3 similarity, and unrooted trees were constructed with ape in R 3.6.1. TCRdb carries this immuneACCESS record with in-frame sequences only. Its versions omit some clonotypes, under half of them owing to an unresolved V gene in the studies checked, with the rest unexplained. V and J calls and clone size are as listed in that table; D and trimming were resolved from the DNA. Recorded for this sample are around 60,000 clones; around 76% of them occurred a single time. The ten top clones hold about 3% of the sample.

The ViraFEST assay stimulated PBMC with viral peptide pools and then used TCR sequencing to identify antigen-specific CD4+ T cell clonotypes by expansion. After approximately 11 days of culture, CD4+ T cells were isolated with the EasySep CD4+ T cell isolation kit. Negative nucleocapsid antibody results before and after vaccination confirmed that the healthy vaccine recipients had no prior SARS-CoV-2 infection. Each well held 1.5 million to 2.5 million PBMC cultured in IMDM containing roughly 5% human AB serum, about 10 IU/ml IL-2 and gentamicin, along with approximately 10 ug/ml peptides. On days 3 and 7, half of the culture medium was replaced with fresh IL-2-containing medium. Unless otherwise noted, each peptide stimulation condition was cultured in triplicate wells. PBMC were separated from whole blood using Ficoll-Paque Plus gradient centrifugation and were then either cryopreserved at -140C or used fresh. The spike proteins of SARS-CoV-2 and of the common cold coronaviruses HCoV-NL63, HCoV-OC43 and HCoV-229E were spanned by overlapping peptide pools. Genomic DNA was extracted from cultured CD4+ T cells with the QIAamp micro DNA kit.

The sequence came from a human donor who received a COVID-19 vaccine. Rearrangement joined TRBV5-1 to TRBJ2-3; the junction holds 10 bases that match TRBD1. The input for sequencing was CD4+ T cells from PBMCs cultured with HCoV-NL63 spike peptides, taken before COVID-19 vaccination. In light of the paper, this sample's cell subset or site label describes: HCoV-NL63 spike overlapping peptide pool stimulation. The DNA reads as follows: TGCGCCAGCAGCTTGGGACAGGGGGCTACAGATACGCAGTATTTT. The translation is CASSLGQGATDTQYF. This CDR3, with the reference TRBV5-1 and TRBJ2-3 proteins standing in past its ends, gives the full variable domain KAGVTQTPRYLIKTRGQQVTLSCSPISGHRSVSWYQQTPGQGLQFLFEYFSETQRNKGNFPGRFSGRQFSNSRSEMNVSTLELGDSALYLCASSLGQGATDTQYFGPGTRLTVL.